This record looks at one T cell receptor beta chain sequence and its context. Antigen specificity is unknown. RNA was extracted from bulk tissue without any cell sorting. Donors were chemotherapy-naive, newly diagnosed lung cancer surgical patients in China, August–late 2014. The library came from three nested PCR rounds adapted from ARM-PCR protocols. One entry per CDR3 protein results from TCRdb running MiXCR on the multiplex PCR reads. The sample lists approximately 75,000 distinct CDR3 sequences, over 70% seen once, with approximately 12% in the top ten. The CDR3 extends over 16 amino acids. Trimming removed 4 bases at V and 5 bases at J, with 21 bases between. These data come from a study of tumor and adjacent non-tumor tissue in lung cancer. Study-level results: Top 100 clones took a larger repertoire share in normal lung.

The sample consisted of lung tumor tissue. V usage is TRBV6-7 and J usage is TRBJ2-7; D perhaps matches TRBD1 (5 bases). TRBV6-7 is classed as an ORF, of uncertain function. This TCR came from a woman aged 50 to 60 with non-small cell lung cancer. The CDR3 region has the DNA TGTGCCAGCAGTTCCGCAACGCCTAGGGGTCCCAACGAGCAGTACTTC. The encoded protein is CASSSATPRGPNEQYF.